Listed below are T cell receptor beta chains from one sample, sequenced in a study of blood T cells in healthy people across ages. TCRdb re-called the 5' RACE reads through MiXCR, storing one row per CDR3 protein. The table lists roughly 2 million distinct CDR3 sequences, roughly 49% of them singletons. Material for sequencing was blood. The receptor set was obtained from a woman between 40 and 50 years old in good health. CDR3s include the opening cysteine and the closing phenylalanine or tryptophan. The D gene is left open where the match is weak. Clone sizes are given selectively: once, few, many, or a class where the clone is expanded.

D gene	V gene	J gene	clone size	CDR3 protein	CDR3 DNA
NA	TRBV6-2/TRBV6-3	TRBJ2-1	NA	CANSMYLDNEQFF	TGTGCCAACAGTATGTATTTAGACAATGAGCAGTTCTTC
NA	TRBV20-1	TRBJ2-5	NA	CSARVLNGFDETQYF	TGCAGTGCTAGAGTTCTCAACGGGTTTGACGAGACCCAGTACTTC
NA	TRBV5-1	TRBJ2-7	few	CASSPPREAHEQYF	TGCGCCAGCAGCCCCCCCAGGGAAGCCCACGAGCAGTACTTC
NA	TRBV7-8	TRBJ2-7	few	CASSLWAAGQYF	TGTGCCAGCAGCTTATGGGCCGCCGGGCAGTACTTC
TRBD2	TRBV6-2/TRBV6-3	TRBJ2-3	NA	CASSRGILAGSTIDTQYF	TGTGCCAGCAGTCGGGGGATACTAGCGGGGTCAACTATAGATACGCAGTATTTT
TRBD1	TRBV7-2	TRBJ1-2	NA	CASSSRTGGYTF	TGTGCCAGCAGCTCAAGGACAGGCGGCTACACCTTC
NA	TRBV9	TRBJ2-1	few	CASSAPYNEQFF	TGTGCCAGCAGCGCGCCCTACAATGAGCAGTTCTTC
TRBD2	TRBV7-9	TRBJ2-1	NA	CASSLVLASGPPYNEQFF	TGTGCCAGCAGCTTAGTGTTGGCTAGCGGGCCCCCCTACAATGAGCAGTTCTTC
TRBD1	TRBV28	TRBJ1-2	NA	CASSWDSPYYGYTF	TGTGCCAGCAGTTGGGACAGCCCTTACTATGGCTACACCTTC
TRBD2	TRBV7-7	TRBJ2-1	few	CASSSSGGAHNEQFF	TGTGCTAGCAGCAGTAGCGGGGGGGCCCACAATGAGCAGTTCTTC
NA	TRBV7-9	TRBJ1-6	NA	CASSLASPSPLHF	TGTGCCAGCAGCTTAGCGAGCCCATCACCCCTCCACTTT
NA	TRBV7-9	TRBJ2-2	once	CASSLQETGELFF	TGTGCCAGCAGCTTACAGGAAACCGGGGAGCTGTTTTTT
TRBD2	TRBV6-1	TRBJ2-3	NA	CASVPYSGGYITDTQYF	TGTGCCAGCGTCCCTTATAGCGGGGGCTATATCACAGATACGCAGTATTTT
TRBD1	TRBV25-1	TRBJ2-1	NA	CASSERQGVYNEQFF	TGTGCCAGCAGTGAGCGACAGGGGGTTTACAATGAGCAGTTCTTC
TRBD1	TRBV29-1	TRBJ1-2	few	CSVSQGIYGYTF	TGCAGCGTATCACAGGGGATCTATGGCTACACCTTC
TRBD2	TRBV5-1	TRBJ2-5	few	CASSSGLERSRETQYF	TGCGCCAGCAGCTCAGGACTAGAAAGGTCACGGGAGACCCAGTACTTC
NA	TRBV5-1	TRBJ1-5	NA	CASSLDSLSKPQHF	TGCGCCAGCAGCTTGGACAGCCTTAGCAAGCCCCAGCATTTT
TRBD1	TRBV29-1	TRBJ2-3	NA	CSVVVRGRTDTQYF	TGCAGCGTTGTCGTCAGGGGGCGTACAGATACGCAGTATTTT
TRBD1	TRBV5-1	TRBJ1-1	NA	CASSLEGRGRDTEAFF	TGCGCCAGCAGCTTGGAAGGCAGGGGGCGCGACACTGAAGCTTTCTTT
TRBD1	TRBV12-3/TRBV12-4	TRBJ1-5	NA	CASRAGGDQPQHF	TGTGCCAGCAGAGCAGGGGGCGATCAGCCCCAGCATTTT
NA	TRBV7-2	TRBJ1-4	NA	CASSLDSSVRGLFF	TGTGCCAGCAGCTTGGACAGCTCAGTCCGTGGACTGTTTTTT
NA	TRBV7-3	TRBJ1-6	NA	CASSQHSVGSPLHF	TGTGCCAGCAGCCAACACAGTGTGGGTTCACCCCTCCACTTT